A selection of T cell receptor beta chains follows, all from one sample in a study of OX40 agonist ivuxolimab in advanced cancers. TCRdb's table, derived via immunoSEQ multiplex PCR, lists solely in-frame clones and lacks some. The sample yields roughly 75,000 clones, about 86% seen once. The sequencing used CD4+ or CD8+ T cells sorted from blood, collected in a trial of the OX40 agonist ivuxolimab. The source is an adult with an advanced solid tumor such as melanoma, head and neck, liver or kidney cancer. The CDR3 runs from the conserved cysteine through the conserved F or W. The D gene is left open where the match is weak. The listing skips clone size in some rows; elsewhere it reads once, few, many or a size class.

v_gene	abundance	d_gene	j_gene	CDR3aa	CDR3nt
TRBV5-6	.	TRBD1	TRBJ2-7	CASSDRGNYEQYF	TGTGCCAGCTCGGACAGGGGAAACTACGAGCAGTACTTC
TRBV6-1	once	TRBD1	TRBJ1-1	CASSDRTGGKTEAFF	TGTGCCAGCAGTGACCGGACAGGGGGCAAGACTGAAGCTTTCTTT
TRBV11-3	.	.	TRBJ2-5	CASSPSRGPFETQYF	TGTGCCAGCAGCCCCTCCCGAGGCCCCTTCGAGACCCAGTACTTC
TRBV7-9	.	TRBD2	TRBJ2-2	CASSLDGRREGSTGELFF	TGTGCCAGCAGCTTAGATGGGCGGCGGGAGGGGTCTACCGGGGAGCTGTTTTTT
TRBV18	.	.	TRBJ2-7	CASSHGISYEQYF	TGTGCCAGCTCTCACGGGATCTCCTACGAGCAGTACTTC
TRBV11-2	.	TRBD2	TRBJ2-2	CASSLASSGGELFF	TGTGCCAGCAGCTTAGCCTCTAGCGGGGGCGAGCTGTTTTTT
TRBV5-1	once	TRBD1	TRBJ1-4	CASSSDRGRSEKLFF	TGCGCCAGCAGCTCCGACAGGGGAAGAAGTGAAAAACTGTTTTTT
TRBV7-8	.	.	TRBJ1-6	CASSLQRGNNSPLHF	TGTGCCAGCAGCTTACAGCGTGGGAATAATTCACCCCTCCACTTT
TRBV5-1	.	.	TRBJ2-2	CASSQGQNTGELFF	TGCGCCAGCAGCCAGGGACAGAACACCGGGGAGCTGTTTTTT
TRBV18	.	.	TRBJ1-5	CASSPFPGTSEGPQHF	TGTGCCAGCTCACCATTTCCGGGGACCTCCGAGGGGCCCCAGCATTTT
TRBV6-5	.	TRBD1	TRBJ1-5	CASSYAGGADQPQHF	TGTGCCAGCAGTTACGCAGGGGGAGCGGATCAGCCCCAGCATTTT
TRBV18	.	.	TRBJ2-5	CASSPFQGTRNLGPQETQYF	TGTGCCAGCTCACCTTTTCAGGGGACTCGTAATTTGGGACCACAAGAGACCCAGTACTTC
TRBV6-6	.	TRBD1	TRBJ1-2	CASQLRTGAGYTF	TGTGCCAGCCAACTTCGGACAGGGGCTGGCTACACCTTC
TRBV2	.	TRBD1	TRBJ1-1	CASSRTGFIMNTEAFF	TGTGCCAGCAGTCGGACAGGATTTATCATGAACACTGAAGCTTTCTTT
TRBV4-1	.	.	TRBJ1-1	CASSQDSGASNTEAFF	TGCGCCAGCAGCCAAGATAGTGGGGCTAGCAACACTGAAGCTTTCTTT
TRBV18	.	.	TRBJ1-1	CASSLTEGGNTEAFF	TGTGCCAGCTCTTTAACGGAGGGAGGAAACACTGAAGCTTTCTTT
TRBV5-6	.	TRBD1	TRBJ1-6	CASSRGQGAYSPLHF	TGTGCCAGCAGCAGAGGACAGGGGGCGTATTCACCCCTCCACTTT
TRBV2	.	.	TRBJ2-7	CASSELVSYEQYF	TGTGCCAGCAGTGAACTAGTCTCCTACGAGCAGTACTTC
TRBV7-2	few	TRBD2	TRBJ2-5	CASSLGSGRAETQYF	TGTGCCAGCAGCTTAGGGAGCGGGAGGGCAGAGACCCAGTACTTC
TRBV7-8	.	TRBD1	TRBJ2-7	CASSLEPVTGFRDTPNF	TGTGCCAGCAGCTTAGAACCTGTGACAGGGTTTAGGGACACTCCCAACTTC
TRBV6-1	.	TRBD1	TRBJ1-4	CASRLTGQGNEKLFF	TGTGCCAGCAGGCTAACGGGACAGGGTAATGAAAAACTGTTTTTT
TRBV7-2	.	.	TRBJ1-2	CASSLRDVDGYTF	TGTGCCAGCAGCCTCCGGGACGTCGATGGCTACACCTTC
TRBV7-6	.	.	TRBJ2-5	CASSLGGTQVQTQYF	TGTGCCAGCAGCTTAGGCGGGACTCAAGTCCAGACCCAGTACTTC
TRBV5-4	.	.	TRBJ2-5	CASRGERPGETQYF	TGTGCCAGCAGGGGGGAACGGCCGGGAGAGACCCAGTACTTC
TRBV19	.	.	TRBJ2-1	CASANRVYNEQFF	TGTGCCAGTGCGAACAGGGTTTACAATGAGCAGTTCTTC
TRBV19	.	TRBD2	TRBJ2-7	CASSRLAGSSYEQYF	TGTGCCAGTAGTAGGCTAGCGGGTAGCTCCTACGAGCAGTACTTC
TRBV11-3	.	.	TRBJ2-3	CASSLLSTSSTDTQYF	TGTGCCAGCAGCTTACTGTCGACCTCTAGCACAGATACGCAGTATTTT
TRBV4-3	.	TRBD2	TRBJ2-1	CASSQLAGANNEQFF	TGCGCCAGCAGCCAACTAGCGGGAGCTAACAATGAGCAGTTCTTC
TRBV7-6	.	.	TRBJ2-7	CASSLGLGPQMENEQYF	TGTGCCAGCAGCTTAGGATTAGGACCCCAAATGGAGAACGAGCAGTACTTC
TRBV27	.	.	TRBJ1-5	CASSGWGGNQPQHF	TGTGCCAGCAGTGGTTGGGGGGGCAATCAGCCCCAGCATTTT
TRBV5-1	.	.	TRBJ2-2	CASSLVDTGELFF	TGCGCCAGCAGCTTGGTGGACACCGGGGAGCTGTTTTTT
TRBV6-1	.	.	TRBJ2-1	CASSVGLTGTNEQFF	TGTGCCAGCAGTGTCGGCCTAACGGGGACTAATGAGCAGTTCTTC
TRBV6-5	once	.	TRBJ1-1	CASSPGANTEAFF	TGTGCCAGCAGTCCGGGAGCGAACACTGAAGCTTTCTTT
TRBV7-2	.	.	TRBJ1-5	CASSLANQPQHF	TGTGCCAGCAGCTTAGCCAATCAGCCCCAGCATTTT
TRBV7-7	.	TRBD2	TRBJ2-5	CASSMGLAGGAETQYF	TGTGCTAGCAGTATGGGACTAGCGGGAGGGGCTGAGACCCAGTACTTC
TRBV30	.	.	TRBJ1-3	CACPTGPGNTIYF	TGTGCCTGCCCAACAGGGCCTGGAAACACCATATATTTT
TRBV7-2	.	TRBD1	TRBJ1-1	CASSLGYQGAGTEAFF	TGTGCCAGCAGCTTGGGCTACCAGGGGGCGGGCACTGAAGCTTTCTTT
TRBV25-1	.	.	TRBJ2-2	CASSRVAGELFF	TGTGCCAGCAGTCGAGTGGCCGGGGAGCTGTTTTTT
TRBV5-1	.	TRBD2	TRBJ2-7	CASSGSGTSLYEQYF	TGCGCCAGCAGCGGTTCCGGGACTAGCCTCTACGAGCAGTACTTC
TRBV5-3	.	.	TRBJ2-1	CARSFAPLHPYNEQFF	TGTGCCAGAAGCTTCGCTCCTCTCCACCCCTACAATGAGCAGTTCTTC
TRBV6-5	once	.	TRBJ1-2	CASSYGEHYGYTF	TGTGCCAGCAGTTACGGGGAGCACTATGGCTACACCTTC
TRBV30	.	.	TRBJ1-3	CAWNPGVSGNTIYF	TGTGCCTGGAACCCGGGAGTCTCTGGAAACACCATATATTTT